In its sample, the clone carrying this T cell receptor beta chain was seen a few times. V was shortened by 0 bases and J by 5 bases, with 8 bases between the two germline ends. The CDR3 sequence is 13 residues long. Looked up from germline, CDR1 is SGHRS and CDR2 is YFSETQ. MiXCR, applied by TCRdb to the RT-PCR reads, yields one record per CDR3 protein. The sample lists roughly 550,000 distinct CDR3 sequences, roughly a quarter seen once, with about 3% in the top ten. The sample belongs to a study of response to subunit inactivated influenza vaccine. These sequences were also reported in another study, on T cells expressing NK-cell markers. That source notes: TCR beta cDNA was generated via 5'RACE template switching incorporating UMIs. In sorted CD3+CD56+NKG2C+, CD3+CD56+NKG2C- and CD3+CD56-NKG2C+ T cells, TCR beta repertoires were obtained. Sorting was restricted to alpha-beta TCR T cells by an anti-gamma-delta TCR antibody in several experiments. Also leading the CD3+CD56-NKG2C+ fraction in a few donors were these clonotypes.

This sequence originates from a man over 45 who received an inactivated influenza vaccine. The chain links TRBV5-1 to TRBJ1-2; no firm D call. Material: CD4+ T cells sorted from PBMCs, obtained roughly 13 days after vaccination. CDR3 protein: CASSLETAYGYTF. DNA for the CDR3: TGCGCCAGCAGCTTGGAAACAGCTTATGGCTACACCTTC.